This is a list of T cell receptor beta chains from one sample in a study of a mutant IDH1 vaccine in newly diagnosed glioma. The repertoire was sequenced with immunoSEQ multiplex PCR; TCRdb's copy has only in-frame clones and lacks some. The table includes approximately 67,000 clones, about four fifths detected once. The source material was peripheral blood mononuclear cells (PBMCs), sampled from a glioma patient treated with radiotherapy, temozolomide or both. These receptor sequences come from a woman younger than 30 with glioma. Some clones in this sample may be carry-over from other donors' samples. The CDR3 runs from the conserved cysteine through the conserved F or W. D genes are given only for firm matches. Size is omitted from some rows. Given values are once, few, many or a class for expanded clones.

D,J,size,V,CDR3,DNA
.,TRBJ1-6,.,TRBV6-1,CASREYQDSPLHF,TGTGCCAGCAGGGAATACCAGGATTCACCCCTCCACTTT
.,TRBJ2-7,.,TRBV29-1,CSVELLSSYEQYF,TGCAGCGTTGAACTATTAAGCTCCTACGAGCAGTACTTC
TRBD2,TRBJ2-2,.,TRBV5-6,CASRTGTSGTNTGELFF,TGTGCCAGCAGGACAGGGACTAGCGGAACGAACACCGGGGAGCTGTTTTTT
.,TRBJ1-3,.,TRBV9,CASSVEWGGGNTIYF,TGTGCCAGCAGCGTAGAGTGGGGAGGGGGAAACACCATATATTTT
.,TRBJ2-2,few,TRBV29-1,CSVSTNTGELFF,TGCAGCGTGTCAACTAACACCGGGGAGCTGTTTTTT
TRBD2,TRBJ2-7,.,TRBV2,CASRQGLADIYEQYF,TGTGCCAGCAGACAGGGACTAGCGGATATCTACGAGCAGTACTTC
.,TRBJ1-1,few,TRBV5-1,CASSLAGPEAFF,TGCGCCAGCAGCTTGGCAGGACCTGAAGCTTTCTTT
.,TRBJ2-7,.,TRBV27,CASSLSQGGYEQYF,TGTGCCAGCAGTCTTTCACAGGGGGGGTACGAGCAGTACTTC
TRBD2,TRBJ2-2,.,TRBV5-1,CASSFLAGGNTGELFF,TGCGCCAGCAGCTTTCTAGCGGGAGGGAACACCGGGGAGCTGTTTTTT
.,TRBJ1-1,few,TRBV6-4,CASSDFTGEAFF,TGTGCCAGCAGTGACTTTACGGGAGAAGCTTTCTTT
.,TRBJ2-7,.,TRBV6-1,CASSGYTVYEQYF,TGTGCCAGCAGTGGCTACACGGTCTACGAGCAGTACTTC
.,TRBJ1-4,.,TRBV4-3,CASSQGSGDEKLFF,TGCGCCAGCAGCCAAGGATCAGGAGATGAAAAACTGTTTTTT
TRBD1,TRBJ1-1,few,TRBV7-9,CASSSGQGVNTEAFF,TGTGCCAGCAGCTCGGGACAGGGGGTTAACACTGAAGCTTTCTTT
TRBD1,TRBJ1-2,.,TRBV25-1,CASSAPRTGGEEDGYTF,TGTGCCAGCAGTGCCCCTAGGACAGGGGGCGAGGAAGATGGCTACACCTTC
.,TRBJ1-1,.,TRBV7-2,CASSFTGQRNTEAFF,TGTGCCAGCAGCTTCACCGGGCAAAGGAACACTGAAGCTTTCTTT
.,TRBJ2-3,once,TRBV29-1,CSVDRSFTQYF,TGCAGCGTTGACAGGTCCTTTACGCAGTATTTT
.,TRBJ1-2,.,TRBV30,CAWSVRRGGANYGYTF,TGTGCCTGGAGTGTAAGGCGGGGGGGAGCTAACTATGGCTACACCTTC
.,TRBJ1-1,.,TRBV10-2,CASSGGGGNTEAFF,TGCGCCAGCAGTGGGGGGGGAGGGAACACTGAAGCTTTCTTT
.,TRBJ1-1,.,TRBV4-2,CASSQRGDTPAFF,TGTGCCAGCAGCCAGAGGGGGGACACGCCGGCTTTCTTT
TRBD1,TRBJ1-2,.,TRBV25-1,CASSGRTGTYGYTF,TGTGCCAGCAGTGGACGGACAGGGACTTATGGCTACACCTTC
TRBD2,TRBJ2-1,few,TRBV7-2,CASSPVGLAGGTEQFF,TGTGCCAGCAGCCCGGTGGGACTAGCGGGGGGCACTGAGCAGTTCTTC
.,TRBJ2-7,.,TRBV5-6,CASSPGGLGYEQYF,TGTGCCAGCAGCCCTGGGGGGCTAGGTTACGAGCAGTACTTC
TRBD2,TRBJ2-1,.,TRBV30,CAWNTLADIVYNEQFF,TGTGCCTGGAATACCCTAGCGGACATAGTATACAATGAGCAGTTCTTC
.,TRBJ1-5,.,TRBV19,CASSIVGVSQPQHF,TGTGCCAGTAGTATAGTAGGAGTAAGTCAGCCCCAGCATTTT
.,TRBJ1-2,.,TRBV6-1,CASTTSTYGYTF,TGTGCCAGCACCACCTCAACATATGGCTACACCTTC
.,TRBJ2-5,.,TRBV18,CASSPGSQETQYF,TGTGCCAGCTCACCTGGAAGTCAAGAGACCCAGTACTTC
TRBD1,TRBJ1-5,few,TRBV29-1,CSARTGPNQPQHF,TGCAGCGCGCGGACAGGGCCAAATCAGCCCCAGCATTTT
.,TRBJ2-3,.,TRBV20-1,CSAYTGDTQYF,TGCAGTGCTTATACAGGGGATACGCAGTATTTT
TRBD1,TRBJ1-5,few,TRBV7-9,CASSETGSGNQPQHF,TGTGCCAGCAGCGAGACAGGGAGCGGCAATCAGCCCCAGCATTTT
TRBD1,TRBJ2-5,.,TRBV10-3,CAIRQGGPEETQYF,TGTGCCATTCGACAGGGGGGGCCAGAAGAGACCCAGTACTTC
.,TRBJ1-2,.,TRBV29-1,CSVDREYYGYTF,TGCAGCGTTGATAGAGAGTACTATGGCTACACCTTC
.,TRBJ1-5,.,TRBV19,CASSPLGSNQPQHF,TGTGCCAGTAGTCCCCTAGGCAGCAATCAGCCCCAGCATTTT
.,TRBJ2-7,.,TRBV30,CAWSVGRVFSYEQYF,TGTGCCTGGAGTGTAGGCAGGGTTTTCTCCTACGAGCAGTACTTC
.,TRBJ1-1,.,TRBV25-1,CASSEFSGENTEAFF,TGTGCCAGCAGTGAATTCTCCGGGGAGAACACTGAAGCTTTCTTT
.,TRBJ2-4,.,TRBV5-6,CASSKRGTNLAKNIQYF,TGTGCCAGCAGCAAGAGGGGGACTAACCTAGCCAAAAACATTCAGTACTTC
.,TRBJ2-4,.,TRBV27,CASSLSGSKNIQYF,TGTGCCAGCAGTTTATCCGGCTCCAAAAACATTCAGTACTTC
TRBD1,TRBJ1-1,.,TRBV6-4,CASRTGGMNTEAFF,TGTGCCAGCAGGACAGGGGGCATGAACACTGAAGCTTTCTTT
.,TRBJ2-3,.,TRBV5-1,CASSLDRADTQYF,TGCGCCAGCAGCTTGGACAGGGCAGATACGCAGTATTTT
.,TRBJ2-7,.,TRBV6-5,CASSQGSYEQYF,TGTGCCAGCAGTCAAGGAAGCTACGAGCAGTACTTC
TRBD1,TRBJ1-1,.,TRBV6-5,CASSAGGTEAFF,TGTGCCAGCAGCGCAGGGGGCACCGAAGCTTTCTTT
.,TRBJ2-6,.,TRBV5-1,CASSLAFPISGANVLTF,TGCGCCAGCAGCTTGGCTTTCCCCATCTCTGGGGCCAACGTCCTGACTTTC
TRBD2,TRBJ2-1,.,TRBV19,CATTGGFYNEQFF,TGTGCCACTACGGGGGGGTTCTACAATGAGCAGTTCTTC
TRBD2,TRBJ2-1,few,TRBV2,CASRQASGRFTYNEQFF,TGTGCCAGCCGACAGGCTAGCGGGAGGTTTACCTACAATGAGCAGTTCTTC
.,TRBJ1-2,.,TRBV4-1,CASSQRSPNYGYTF,TGCGCCAGCAGCCAGAGGTCCCCTAACTATGGCTACACCTTC